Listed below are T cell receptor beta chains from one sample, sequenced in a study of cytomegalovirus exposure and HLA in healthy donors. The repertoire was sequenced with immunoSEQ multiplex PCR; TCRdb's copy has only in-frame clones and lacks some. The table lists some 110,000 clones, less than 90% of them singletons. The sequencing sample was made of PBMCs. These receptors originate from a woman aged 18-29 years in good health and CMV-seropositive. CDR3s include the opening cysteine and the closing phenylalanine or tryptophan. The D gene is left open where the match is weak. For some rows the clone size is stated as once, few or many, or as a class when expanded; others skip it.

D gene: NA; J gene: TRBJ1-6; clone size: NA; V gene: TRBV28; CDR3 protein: CASSQPAGGNSPLHF; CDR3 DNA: TGTGCCAGCAGTCAACCGGCGGGGGGAAATTCACCCCTCCACTTT
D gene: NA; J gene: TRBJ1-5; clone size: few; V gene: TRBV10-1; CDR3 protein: CASKQGVYSNQPQHF; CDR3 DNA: TGCGCCAGCAAACAGGGAGTCTATAGCAATCAGCCCCAGCATTTT
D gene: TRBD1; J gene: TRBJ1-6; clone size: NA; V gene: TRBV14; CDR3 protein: CASSPNAGTAYNSPLHF; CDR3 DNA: TGTGCCAGCAGCCCAAATGCCGGGACAGCGTATAATTCACCCCTCCACTTT
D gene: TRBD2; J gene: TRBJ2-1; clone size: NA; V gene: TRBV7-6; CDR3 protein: CASSPSGGGEQFF; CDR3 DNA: TGTGCCAGCAGCCCAAGTGGGGGGGGTGAGCAGTTCTTC
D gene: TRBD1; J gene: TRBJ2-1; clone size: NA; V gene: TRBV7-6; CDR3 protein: CASSLPQGGGSYNEQFF; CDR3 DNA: TGTGCCAGCAGCTTACCCCAAGGGGGCGGTTCCTACAATGAGCAGTTCTTC
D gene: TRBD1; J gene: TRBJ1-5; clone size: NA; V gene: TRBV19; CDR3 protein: CARAGQGIVNQPQHF; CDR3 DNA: TGTGCCAGGGCGGGACAGGGGATTGTTAATCAGCCCCAGCATTTT
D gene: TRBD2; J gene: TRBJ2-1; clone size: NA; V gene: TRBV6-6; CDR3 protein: CASGSGGYYNEQFF; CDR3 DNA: TGTGCCAGCGGTAGCGGGGGGTACTACAATGAGCAGTTCTTC
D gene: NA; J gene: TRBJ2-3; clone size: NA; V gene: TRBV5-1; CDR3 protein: CASSLLGRTTDTQYF; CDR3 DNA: TGCGCCAGCAGCTTGCTTGGGCGAACCACAGATACGCAGTATTTT
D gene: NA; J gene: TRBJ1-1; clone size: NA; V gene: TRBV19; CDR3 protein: CASRWGGTEAFF; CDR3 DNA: TGTGCCAGTAGGTGGGGAGGCACTGAAGCTTTCTTT
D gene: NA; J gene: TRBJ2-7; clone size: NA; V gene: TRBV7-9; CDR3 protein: CASSLAIGGGGDEQYF; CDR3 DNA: TGTGCCAGCAGCTTAGCGATAGGTGGAGGGGGGGACGAGCAGTACTTC
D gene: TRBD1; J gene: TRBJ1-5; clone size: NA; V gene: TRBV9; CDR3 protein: CASSVTGDSNQPQHF; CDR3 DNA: TGTGCCAGCAGCGTAACAGGGGATAGCAATCAGCCCCAGCATTTT
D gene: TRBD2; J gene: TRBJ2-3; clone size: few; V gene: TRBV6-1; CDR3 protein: CASSGLAGGTDTQYF; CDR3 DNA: TGTGCCAGCAGTGGACTAGCGGGGGGCACAGATACGCAGTATTTT
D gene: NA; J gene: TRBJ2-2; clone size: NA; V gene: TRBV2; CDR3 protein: CASSERGRSNTGELFF; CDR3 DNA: TGTGCCAGCAGTGAACGCGGGCGTTCGAACACCGGGGAGCTGTTTTTT
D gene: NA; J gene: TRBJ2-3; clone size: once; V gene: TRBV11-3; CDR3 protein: CASSQGHRVDNTDTQYF; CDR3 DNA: TGTGCCAGCAGCCAGGGACACCGGGTCGACAACACAGATACGCAGTATTTT
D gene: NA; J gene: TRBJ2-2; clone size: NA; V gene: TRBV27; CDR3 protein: CASSLTQINTGELFF; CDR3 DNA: TGTGCCAGCAGTTTAACGCAGATCAACACCGGGGAGCTGTTTTTT
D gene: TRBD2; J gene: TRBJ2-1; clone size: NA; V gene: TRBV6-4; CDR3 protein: CASSDGGGGDDEQFF; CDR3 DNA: TGTGCCAGCAGTGACGGGGGCGGGGGGGACGATGAGCAGTTCTTC
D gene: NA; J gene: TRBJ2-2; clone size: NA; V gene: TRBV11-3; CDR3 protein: CASRYLTGELFF; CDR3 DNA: TGTGCCAGCAGATATCTGACCGGGGAGCTGTTTTTT
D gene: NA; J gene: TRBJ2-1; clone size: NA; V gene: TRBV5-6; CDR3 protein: CASSIREAYNEQFF; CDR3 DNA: TGTGCCAGCAGCATCCGGGAAGCATACAATGAGCAGTTCTTC
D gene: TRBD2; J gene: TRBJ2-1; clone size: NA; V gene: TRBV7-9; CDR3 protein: CASSLSGGANNEQFF; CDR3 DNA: TGTGCCAGCAGCTTATCGGGGGGGGCAAACAATGAGCAGTTCTTC
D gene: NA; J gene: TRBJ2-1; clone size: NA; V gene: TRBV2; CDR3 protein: CASSVGGNEQFF; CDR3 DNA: TGTGCCAGCAGTGTAGGGGGCAATGAGCAGTTCTTC
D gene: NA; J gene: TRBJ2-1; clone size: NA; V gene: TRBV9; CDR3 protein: CASSVEGTQYNEQFF; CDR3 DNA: TGTGCCAGCAGCGTAGAAGGGACACAATACAATGAGCAGTTCTTC
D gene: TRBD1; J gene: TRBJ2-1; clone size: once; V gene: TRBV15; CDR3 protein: CATSRGSDRGEQFF; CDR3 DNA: TGTGCCACCAGCAGAGGGAGTGACAGGGGTGAGCAGTTCTTC
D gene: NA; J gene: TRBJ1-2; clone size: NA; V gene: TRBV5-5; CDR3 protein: CASSGGGGPTPRSYGYTF; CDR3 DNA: TGTGCCAGCAGCGGCGGCGGGGGGCCGACCCCCAGATCATATGGCTACACCTTC
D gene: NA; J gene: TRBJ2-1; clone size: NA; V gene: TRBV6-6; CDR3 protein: CASSYSEGNRYNEQFF; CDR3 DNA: TGTGCCAGCAGTTACTCGGAGGGGAATAGATACAATGAGCAGTTCTTC
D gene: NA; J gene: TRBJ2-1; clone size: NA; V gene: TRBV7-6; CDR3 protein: CASSFRGGSHNEQFF; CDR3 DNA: TGTGCCAGCAGCTTTAGGGGGGGGTCCCACAATGAGCAGTTCTTC
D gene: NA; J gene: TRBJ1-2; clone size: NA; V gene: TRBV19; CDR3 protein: CASSKWAGDYGYTF; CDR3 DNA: TGTGCCAGTAGTAAGTGGGCAGGGGACTATGGCTACACCTTC
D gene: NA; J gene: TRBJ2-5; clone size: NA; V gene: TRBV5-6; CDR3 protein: CASSLGGGRETQYF; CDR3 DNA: TGTGCCAGCAGCTTGGGTGGAGGGCGAGAGACCCAGTACTTC
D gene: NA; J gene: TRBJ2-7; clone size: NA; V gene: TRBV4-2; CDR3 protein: CASSQAGGGFGEQYF; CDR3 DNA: TGTGCCAGCAGCCAAGCGGGAGGGGGCTTCGGCGAGCAGTACTTC
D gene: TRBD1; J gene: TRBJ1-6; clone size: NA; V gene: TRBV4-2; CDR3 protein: CASRYNRGSLGSPLHF; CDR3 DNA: TGTGCCAGCAGATACAACAGGGGCTCATTGGGTTCACCCCTCCACTTT
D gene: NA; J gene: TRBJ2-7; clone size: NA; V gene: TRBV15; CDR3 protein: CATSRDEVSPSSYEQYF; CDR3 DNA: TGTGCCACCAGCAGAGATGAGGTCAGCCCCAGCTCCTACGAGCAGTACTTC
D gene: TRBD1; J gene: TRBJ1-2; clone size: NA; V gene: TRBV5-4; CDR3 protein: CASSWGQGRNYGYTF; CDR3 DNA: TGTGCCAGCAGCTGGGGACAGGGAAGGAACTATGGCTACACCTTC
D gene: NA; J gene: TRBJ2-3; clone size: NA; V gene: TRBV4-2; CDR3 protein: CASSQDVKATDTQYF; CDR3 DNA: TGTGCCAGCAGCCAAGATGTAAAAGCGACAGATACGCAGTATTTT
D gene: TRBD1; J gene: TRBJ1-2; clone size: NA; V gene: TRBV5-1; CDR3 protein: CASSSGQGYGYTF; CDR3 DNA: TGCGCCAGCAGCTCTGGACAGGGGTATGGCTACACCTTC
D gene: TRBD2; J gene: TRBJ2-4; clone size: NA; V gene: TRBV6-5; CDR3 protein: CASSYSGGVAKNIQYF; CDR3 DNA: TGTGCCAGCAGTTATAGCGGGGGGGTAGCCAAAAACATTCAGTACTTC
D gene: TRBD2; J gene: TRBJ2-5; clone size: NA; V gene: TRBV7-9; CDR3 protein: CASSYSGGAAETQYF; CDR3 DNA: TGTGCCAGCAGCTACAGCGGGGGGGCCGCCGAGACCCAGTACTTC
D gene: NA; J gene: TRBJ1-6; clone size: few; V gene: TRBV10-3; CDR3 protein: CAISGVSNSPLHF; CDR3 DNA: TGTGCCATCTCAGGGGTCAGTAATTCACCCCTCCACTTT